This note documents a single T cell receptor beta chain sequence. The antigen remains undetermined. The CDR3 has 13 residues. The V gene end was trimmed by 8 bases and the J gene end by 0 bases; junction bases not matched to a gene: 2. Germline V gene data show CDR1 as KGHSH and CDR2 as LQKENI. Each CDR3 protein gets one entry after TCRdb re-called the reads with MiXCR. The sample shows hundreds of thousands of distinct CDR3 sequences, about 39% of them seen only once. This entry comes from a study of T cell repertoires in cytomegalovirus infection. As for the study in general: Recently identified HLA-C-restricted CMV epitopes and well-studied HLA-B-restricted CMV epitopes were used by the study. Public TCR beta signatures provided an indication of both CMV infection and a matching HLA type.

Study observations and caveats: Cumulative frequency (of public TCR beta family members) identified carriers of CMV plus the relevant HLA. Ex vivo, HLA-C-restricted CMV-specific TCR beta clonotypes prevailed over the rest of the response.

The sequence was obtained from a human donor in good health (CMV status not recorded). Some clones in this sample may be carry-over from other donors' samples. The source was cultured PBMCs, collected from culture after CMV antigen stimulation. The chain combines TRBV18 with TRBJ1-1; 8 bases are shared with TRBD1. CDR3 protein: CASTGQVNTEAFF. CDR3 nucleotide sequence: TGTGCCAGCACGGGACAGGTGAACACTGAAGCTTTCTTT.